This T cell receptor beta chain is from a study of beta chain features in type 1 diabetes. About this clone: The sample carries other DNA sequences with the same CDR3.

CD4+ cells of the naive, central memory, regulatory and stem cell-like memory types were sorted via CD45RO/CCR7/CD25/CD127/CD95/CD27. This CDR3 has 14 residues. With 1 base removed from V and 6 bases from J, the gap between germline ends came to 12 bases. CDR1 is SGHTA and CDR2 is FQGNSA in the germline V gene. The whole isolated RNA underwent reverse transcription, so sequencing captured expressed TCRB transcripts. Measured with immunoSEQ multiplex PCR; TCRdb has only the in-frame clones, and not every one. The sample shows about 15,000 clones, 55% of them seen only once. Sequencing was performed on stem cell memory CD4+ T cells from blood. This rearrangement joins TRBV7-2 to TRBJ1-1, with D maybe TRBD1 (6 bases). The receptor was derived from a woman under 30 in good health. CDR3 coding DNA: TGTGCCAGCAGCTTAGTCAGATGGGGGCCTGAAGCTTTCTTT. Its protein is CASSLVRWGPEAFF.